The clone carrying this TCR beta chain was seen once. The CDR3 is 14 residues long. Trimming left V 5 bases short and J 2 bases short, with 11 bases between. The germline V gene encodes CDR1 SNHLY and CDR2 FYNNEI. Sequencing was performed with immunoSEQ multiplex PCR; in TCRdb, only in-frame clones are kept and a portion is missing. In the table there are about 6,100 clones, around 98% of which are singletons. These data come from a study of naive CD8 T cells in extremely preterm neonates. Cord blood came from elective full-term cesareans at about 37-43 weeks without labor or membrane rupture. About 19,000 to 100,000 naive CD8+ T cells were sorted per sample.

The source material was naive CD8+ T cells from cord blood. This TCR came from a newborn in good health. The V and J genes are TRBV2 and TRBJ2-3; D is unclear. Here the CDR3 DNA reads TGTGCCAGCAGTCTAGGTCCCTTCACAGATACGCAGTATTTT. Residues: CASSLGPFTDTQYF.